This T cell receptor (beta chain) came from a study of blood T cell repertoires in COVID-19 (dated by TCRdb to 2020 to 2022). General notes on the study: Samples covering the acute and convalescent phases of COVID-19 were provided by collaborators in the United States, Italy and Spain. The material from the prospective study consisted of cDNA or gDNA derived from T cells, B-cell-depleted T cells, or PBMCs. Deeply sampled blood TCRbeta repertoires from subjects exposed to, actively infected with, or recovered from COVID-19 were included in the dataset. The repertoires were made available in a free public database intended to serve as a resource for research on the immune response to SARS-CoV-2. The samples were drawn from the first 160 participants of the ongoing ImmuneRACE study and from 950 to 1,500 subjects provided by 6 global collaborators. Sample metadata almost always included a de-identified subject ID, COVID-19 status, age in years and sex. Where available, HLA class I and class II types were taken from metadata supplied by the sample provider and were not determined by assay-based typing.

Taken from cysteine to phenylalanine, the CDR3 has 17 residues. Only the CDR3 region is kept as DNA, spanning 51 bases read in frame from base 1. Per the germline V gene, LGHNT is the CDR1 and FRNRAP is the CDR2. Cut back by 0 bases and 2 bases, the V and J ends lie 14 bases apart. The sample holds one count of this clone. Its antigen has not been determined. Qualities for individual bases were not recorded, and no much larger clone is one base off. General conclusions and limits of the study: Clinical and demographic metadata were provided uncurated, with the amount varying by source and participant.

Collaborating institutions collected whole blood in K2EDTA tubes following their own protocols. For TCRbeta analysis, collaborators shipped samples as frozen whole blood, isolated PBMCs, or DNA extracted from either of those sample types. TCRbeta CDR3 regions were amplified from genomic DNA using the immunoSEQ Assay, a bias-controlled multiplex PCR. The authors processed their data as follows. Within the assay, amplification of reference gene primers was used to estimate how many nucleated cells each sample contained. To quantify the absolute abundance of each unique TCRbeta CDR3 rearrangement, sequence reads were collapsed and filtered. Productive Simpson clonality was computed per sample as the square root of Simpson's diversity index over productive rearrangements. TCRdb mirrors the immuneACCESS table, restricted to in-frame sequences. Some clones are absent from its copies; in checked studies, under half trace to an unresolved V gene, and the reason for the others is unknown. The V and J calls and clone size come from that table; D and trimming were worked out from the DNA. Within this sample are 170,000 or so clones, with 86% of them counted one time only. The ten largest clones represent about 7% of the sample.

The chain links TRBV12-5 with TRBJ2-1; the D gene is possibly TRBD1, with 5 bases matching. This TCR came from a man in his forties or fifties with active or convalescent COVID-19. Material for sequencing was peripheral blood. The CDR3 in this case is CASGLVWGPTTYNEQFF. The nucleotide sequence reads as follows: TGTGCTAGTGGTTTGGTATGGGGCCCCACAACCTACAATGAGCAGTTCTTC.